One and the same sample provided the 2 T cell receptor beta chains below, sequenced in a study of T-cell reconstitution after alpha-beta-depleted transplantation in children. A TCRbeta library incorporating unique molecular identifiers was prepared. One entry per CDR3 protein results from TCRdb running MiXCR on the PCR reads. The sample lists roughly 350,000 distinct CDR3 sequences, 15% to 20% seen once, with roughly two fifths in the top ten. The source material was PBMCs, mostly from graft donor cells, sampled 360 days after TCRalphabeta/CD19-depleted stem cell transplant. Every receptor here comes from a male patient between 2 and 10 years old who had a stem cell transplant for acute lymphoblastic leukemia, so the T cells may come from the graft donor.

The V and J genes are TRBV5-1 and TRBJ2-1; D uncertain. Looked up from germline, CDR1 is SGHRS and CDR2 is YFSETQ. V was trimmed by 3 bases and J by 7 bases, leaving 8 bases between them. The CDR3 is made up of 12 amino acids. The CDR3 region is CASSYTSNEQFF. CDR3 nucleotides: TGCGCCAGCAGCTATACCTCGAATGAGCAGTTCTTC.

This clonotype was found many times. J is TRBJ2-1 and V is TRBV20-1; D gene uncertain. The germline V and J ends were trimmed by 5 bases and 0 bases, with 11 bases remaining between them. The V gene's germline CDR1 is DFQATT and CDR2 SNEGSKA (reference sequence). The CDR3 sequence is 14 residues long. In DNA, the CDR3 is TGCAGTGCTCCCGTTCGCCCCTCCTACAATGAGCAGTTCTTC. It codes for CSAPVRPSYNEQFF.